Given below is one T cell receptor beta chain in context. The antigen is undetermined. This specimen belongs to a study of cytomegalovirus exposure and HLA in healthy donors. General study points: In a later analysis, at a false discovery rate of 0.05, under 20,000 TCR beta sequences were associated with HLA alleles. Several of the most significant clusters appeared, in a later analysis, to be linked to common viral pathogens. About 87% or about 30% of the time was how often most TCR beta V segments were productive, according to an earlier analysis. Among TCR beta chains, those listed as cytomegalovirus-associated numbered roughly 150.

PCR employed 60 Vbeta and 13 Jbeta primers. The protocol was immunoSEQ multiplex PCR, while the TCRdb copy is restricted to in-frame clones and leaves out a portion. The sample carries 150,000 to 200,000 clones, roughly 87% recorded once. Looked up from germline, CDR1 is SGHNT and CDR2 is YYREEE (reference sequence). The CDR3 has 17 amino acids. J was trimmed by 5 bases and V by 1 base; bases with no gene match: 12. The material sequenced was PBMCs. The chain employs TRBV5-4 and TRBJ1-1, with 9 bases that match TRBD1. This receptor was identified in a middle-aged man in good health and CMV-seronegative. DNA for the CDR3: TGTGCCAGCAGCTTGACGGGGACAGGGACTTGGGGAACTGAAGCTTTCTTT. This encodes CASSLTGTGTWGTEAFF.